These 9 T cell receptor beta chains originate from one sample sequenced in a study of cytomegalovirus exposure and HLA in healthy donors. PCR was performed using 60 Vbeta and 13 Jbeta primers. Here immunoSEQ multiplex PCR was the method, and the copy in TCRdb shows in-frame clones only, minus some. The sample includes 140,000 or so clones, about 66% of them seen just once. Specimen: PBMCs. These receptors originate from a male donor in good health and CMV-seronegative.

V and J are TRBV6-5 and TRBJ2-3; TRBD1 matches at 7 bases. V lost 4 bases and J lost 4; bases outside the gene matches: 11. The V gene's germline CDR1 is MNHEY and CDR2 SVGAGI. This CDR3 contains 16 residues. The DNA of the CDR3 is TGTGCCAGCAGTTCGAATCACAGGGGCCCCGCAGATACGCAGTATTTT. Its protein is CASSSNHRGPADTQYF.

V and J are TRBV6-5 and TRBJ2-3, with D hard to call. The CDR3 is 15 amino acids. Trimming pared 0 bases from V and 6 bases from J, leaving 13 bases between. Per germline, CDR1 MNHEY and CDR2 SVGAGI. The DNA for the CDR3 is TGTGCCAGCAGTTACTCGAGGCACTCGGCGGATACGCAGTATTTT. Protein product: CASSYSRHSADTQYF.

The chain links TRBV5-6 to TRBJ1-2; 8 nucleotides match TRBD1. The CDR3 runs 13 residues. Germline V CDR1 and CDR2: SGHDT, YYEEEE. The trim removed 3 bases at V and 8 bases at J, leaving 6 bases unmatched. In nucleotides, the CDR3 is TGTGCCAGCAGCTCGGCAGGGGGCGAGGGCTACACCTTC. Protein: CASSSAGGEGYTF.

This clone was seen once. The rearrangement links TRBV30 to TRBJ1-6, with D uncertain. Per the germline V gene, CDR1 is GTSNPN and CDR2 is SVGIG (reference sequence). V lost 2 bases to trimming and J lost 7 bases, with 6 bases between them. There are 12 residues in the CDR3. This CDR3 is CAWSPGNSPLHF. The CDR3 coding sequence is TGTGCCTGGAGTCCTGGCAATTCACCCCTCCACTTT.

This chain joins TRBV9 and TRBJ2-7; the D gene is possibly TRBD2 (7 bases). This CDR3 spans 18 amino acids. From germline, CDR1 is SGDLS and CDR2 YYNGEE. V lost 0 bases and J 0 bases, leaving 19 bases between the germline ends. DNA of the CDR3: TGTGCCAGCAGCGTAGCTCCGGGGGGCTCCCAGAGCTCCTACGAGCAGTACTTC. This codes for CASSVAPGGSQSSYEQYF. The full variable domain, completed using reference TRBV9 and TRBJ2-7, is DSGVTQTPKHLITATGQRVTLRCSPRSGDLSVYWYQQSLDQGLQFLIQYYNGEERAKGNILERFSAQQFPDLHSELNLSSLELGDSALYFCASSVAPGGSQSSYEQYFGPGTRLTVT.

The chain employs TRBV5-4 and TRBJ1-6; D is uncertain. Germline-derived CDR1 and CDR2 are SGHNT and YYREEE (reference sequence). This CDR3 contains 15 residues. The V gene lost 0 bases and the J gene lost 5 bases, with 9 bases spanning the gap. The CDR3 region has the DNA TGTGCCAGCAGCTTGGTTGAGGGAAATAATTCACCCCTCCACTTT. Its protein product is CASSLVEGNNSPLHF.

The chain recombines TRBV10-1 with TRBJ2-2; 8 bases match TRBD2. Trimming removed 7 bases from V and 4 bases from J; junction bases left unmatched: 17. CDR1 and CDR2 from the germline V gene are WNHNN and SYGVQD (reference sequence). This CDR3 contains 18 residues. CDR3 DNA: TGCGCCAGCACGGTCTCTTCGGGGGGGCGCCCGAGCACCGGGGAGCTGTTTTTT. This gives the protein CASTVSSGGRPSTGELFF.

V gene TRBV12-5 combines with J gene TRBJ2-7, with 10 bases fitting TRBD1. Germline-derived CDR1 and CDR2 are LGHNT and FRNRAP. There are 15 residues in the CDR3. With V trimmed by 4 bases and J by 7 bases, 10 bases remained unmatched. CDR3 nucleotides: TGTGCTAGTGGTTCGCTAGGGACAGGGGACTGGGAGCAGTACTTC. As protein: CASGSLGTGDWEQYF.

The chain links TRBV14 to TRBJ1-1; D possibly corresponds to TRBD1 (6 bases). This CDR3 is 13 amino acids long. Germline CDR1 reads SGHDN; CDR2 reads FVKESK. V lost 4 bases to trimming and J lost 12 bases, with 18 bases between them. In DNA, the CDR3 is TGTGCCAGCAGCCCTCGGACAGTGGGCGAAACTTTCTTT. This gives the protein CASSPRTVGETFF.